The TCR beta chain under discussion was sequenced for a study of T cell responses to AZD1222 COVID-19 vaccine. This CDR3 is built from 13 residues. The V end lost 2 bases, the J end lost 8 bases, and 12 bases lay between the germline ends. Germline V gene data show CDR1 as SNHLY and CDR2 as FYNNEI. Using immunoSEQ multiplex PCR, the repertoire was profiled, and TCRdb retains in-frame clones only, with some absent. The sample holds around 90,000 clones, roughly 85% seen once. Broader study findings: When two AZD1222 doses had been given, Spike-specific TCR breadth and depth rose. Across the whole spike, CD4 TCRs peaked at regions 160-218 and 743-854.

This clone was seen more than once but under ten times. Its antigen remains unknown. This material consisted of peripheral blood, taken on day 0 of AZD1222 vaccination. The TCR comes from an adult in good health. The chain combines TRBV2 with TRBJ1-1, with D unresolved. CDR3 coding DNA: TGTGCCAGCAGTGAAACAAGGGCTGGAGAAGCTTTCTTT. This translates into CASSETRAGEAFF.